What follows describes a single TCR beta chain. Its matching antigen is unknown. This CDR3 region has 14 residues. Germline loops: CDR1 GTSNPN, CDR2 SVGIG (reference sequence). The J segment lost 0 bases and the V segment lost 4 bases, leaving 2 bases of the junction unmatched. The data belong to a study of cytomegalovirus exposure and HLA in healthy donors. Study observations and caveats: The study dropped some indistinguishable V segments, TRBV6-2 and TRBV6-3 among them. Researchers catalogued some 160 TCR beta chains as cytomegalovirus-associated.

60 Vbeta and 13 Jbeta primers were used in PCR. Profiling relied on immunoSEQ multiplex PCR, and the TCRdb table lists in-frame clones only, not all of them. This table holds around 180,000 clones, roughly four fifths found once. Each donor was nominally healthy when sampled (though unrecorded immune exposures were likely). The clonotype originates from a woman aged 18-30 years in good health and CMV-seropositive. Sequencing was carried out using PBMCs. The chain combines TRBV30 with TRBJ1-5; 8 bases fit TRBD1. The CDR3 DNA follows: TGTGCCTGGAAGGACAGGGCTAGCAATCAGCCCCAGCATTTT. Residues: CAWKDRASNQPQHF.